This T cell receptor beta chain was profiled in a study of blood T cell repertoires in COVID-19. Sequenced by immunoSEQ multiplex PCR; TCRdb stores in-frame clones only, minus some. The sample lists about 150,000 clones; approximately 89% were seen once. The germline V gene has CDR1 SGHDT and CDR2 YYEEEE. The CDR3 totals 15 residues. J lost 5 bases, V lost 2 bases, and 4 bases had no gene match. This clone was seen more than once but under ten times. The sequence was obtained from a man aged 60 to 69 with active or convalescent COVID-19. The chain carries TRBV5-6 and TRBJ1-2; 12 bases match TRBD1. Sequenced input: peripheral blood. The CDR3 nucleotides read TGTGCCAGCAGCTTCGGGACAGGGGGCTTGTATGGCTACACCTTC. Translation: CASSFGTGGLYGYTF.